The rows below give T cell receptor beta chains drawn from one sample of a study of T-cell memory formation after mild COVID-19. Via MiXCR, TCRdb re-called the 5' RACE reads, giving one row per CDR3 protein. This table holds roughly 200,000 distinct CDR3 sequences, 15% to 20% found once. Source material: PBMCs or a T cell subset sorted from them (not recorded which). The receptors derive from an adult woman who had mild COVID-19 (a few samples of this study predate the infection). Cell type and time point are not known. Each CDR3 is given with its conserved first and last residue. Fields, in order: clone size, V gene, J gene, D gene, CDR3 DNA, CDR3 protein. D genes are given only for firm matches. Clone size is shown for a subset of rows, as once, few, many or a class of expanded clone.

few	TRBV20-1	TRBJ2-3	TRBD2	TGCAGTGCTCCCCCGGCTAGCGGAGGCAGCACAGATACGCAGTATTTT	CSAPPASGGSTDTQYF
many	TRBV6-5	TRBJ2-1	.	TGTGCCAGCAGTTACAGGGTTGGCAATGAGCAGTTCTTC	CASSYRVGNEQFF
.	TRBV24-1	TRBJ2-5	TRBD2	TGTGCCACCAGTGATAGTGGTCCTAGCGGGAGGGCGTGGGAGACCCAGTACTTC	CATSDSGPSGRAWETQYF
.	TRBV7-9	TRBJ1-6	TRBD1	TGTGCCAGCAGCTCCCAGGGGGCCAATTCACCCCTCCACTTT	CASSSQGANSPLHF
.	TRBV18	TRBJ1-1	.	TGTGCCAGCTCACCGGCGGCTAACACTGAAGCTTTCTTT	CASSPAANTEAFF
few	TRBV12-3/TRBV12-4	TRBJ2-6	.	TGTGCCAGCAGTCCTACCCTGACCGTCAAAGGGGCCAACGTCCTGACTTTC	CASSPTLTVKGANVLTF
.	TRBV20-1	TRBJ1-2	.	TGCAGTGCCCGGGTCATTACTAACTATGGCTACACCTTC	CSARVITNYGYTF
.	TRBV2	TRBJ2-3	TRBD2	TGTGCCAGCAAGGGGACTACTAGCACAGATACGCAGTATTTT	CASKGTTSTDTQYF
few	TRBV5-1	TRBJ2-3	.	TGCGCCAGCAGCAGAGGGGGAGGGACCACAGATACGCAGTATTTT	CASSRGGGTTDTQYF
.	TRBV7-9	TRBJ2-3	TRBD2	TGTGCCAGCAGCTCGCCCGGACTAGCGGGAGGGTATGGTACAGATACGCAGTATTTT	CASSSPGLAGGYGTDTQYF
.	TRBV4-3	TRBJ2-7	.	TGCGCCAGCAGCCAGGATCCCCTCGTGGTAGGGTCGAACGAGCAGTACTTC	CASSQDPLVVGSNEQYF
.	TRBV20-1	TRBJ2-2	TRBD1	TGCAGTGCTAGCGGGACAGTTGGCGGGGAGCTGTTTTTT	CSASGTVGGELFF
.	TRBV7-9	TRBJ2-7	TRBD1	TGTGCCAGCAGCCCCGCAGGGGGACACTACGAGCAGTACTTC	CASSPAGGHYEQYF
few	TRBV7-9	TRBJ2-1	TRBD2	TGTGCCAGCAGCTTAGGTGGCGGGAGGGCCAGCTATGAGCAGTTCTTC	CASSLGGGRASYEQFF
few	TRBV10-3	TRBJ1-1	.	TGTGCCATCGGCGGCGTCGGGTGGCCTGAAGCTTTCTTT	CAIGGVGWPEAFF
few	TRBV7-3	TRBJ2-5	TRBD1	TGTGCCAGCAGTTCGCAGGGGGCCGGGACCCAGTACTTC	CASSSQGAGTQYF
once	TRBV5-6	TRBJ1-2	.	TGTGCCAGCAGCCCTAGGGCCGGAGTCTATGGCTACACCTTC	CASSPRAGVYGYTF
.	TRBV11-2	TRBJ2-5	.	TGTGCCAGCAGCTTAGCAGGGACGGAGACCCAGTACTTC	CASSLAGTETQYF
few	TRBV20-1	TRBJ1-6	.	TGCAGTGCTCGCAGCTCCGGTCGGAATTCACCCCTCCACTTT	CSARSSGRNSPLHF
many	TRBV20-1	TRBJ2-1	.	TGCAGTGCTACCGACTCCTACAATGAGCAGTTCTTC	CSATDSYNEQFF
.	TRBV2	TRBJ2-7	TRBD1	TGTGCCAGCAGCCGACCGGGACAGGGGGCCTACGAGCAGTACTTC	CASSRPGQGAYEQYF
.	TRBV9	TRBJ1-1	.	TGTGCCAGCAGCGTAGGGACTCGAGGCCCCGGTGAAGCTTTCTTT	CASSVGTRGPGEAFF
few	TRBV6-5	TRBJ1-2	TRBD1	TGTGCCAGCAGTTACAGGGGGCACGATGGCTACACCTTC	CASSYRGHDGYTF
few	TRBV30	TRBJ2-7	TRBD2	TGTGCCTGGAGTCCATGGTTTATGGTTCGGGAGGGGAGCGAGCAGTACTTC	CAWSPWFMVREGSEQYF
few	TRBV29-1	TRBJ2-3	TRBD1	TGCAGCGTCGGCCGCGGACAGGGGGAGGTCACAGATACGCAGTATTTT	CSVGRGQGEVTDTQYF
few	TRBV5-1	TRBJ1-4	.	TGCGCCAGCAGCTTGGATCAGACAACTAATGAAAAACTGTTTTTT	CASSLDQTTNEKLFF
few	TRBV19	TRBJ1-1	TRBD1	TGTGCCAGTAGCACTTTAGGGACAGCGAACACTGAAGCTTTCTTT	CASSTLGTANTEAFF
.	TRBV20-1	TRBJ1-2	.	TGCAGTGCTAGAGATAACTATGGCTACACCTTC	CSARDNYGYTF
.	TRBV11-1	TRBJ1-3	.	TGTGCCAGCAGCCCACGGACCGAACTCAGGGGAGCTGGAAACACCATATATTTT	CASSPRTELRGAGNTIYF
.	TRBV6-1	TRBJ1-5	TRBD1	TGTGCCAGCAGAACCGGGACAGGGGGCAATCAGCCCCAGCATTTT	CASRTGTGGNQPQHF
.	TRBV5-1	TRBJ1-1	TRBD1	TGCGCCAGCAGACTAGGACAGGCGAACACTGAAGCTTTCTTT	CASRLGQANTEAFF
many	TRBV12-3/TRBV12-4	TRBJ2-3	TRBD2	TGTGCCAGCAGCCTCGGACTAGCGGGGGCCACAGATACGCAGTATTTT	CASSLGLAGATDTQYF
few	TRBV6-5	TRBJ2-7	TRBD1	TGTGCCTGCAGCGACAGGGTAGAGCAGTACTTC	CACSDRVEQYF
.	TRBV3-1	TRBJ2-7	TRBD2	TGTGCCAGCAGCCAAGAAAGACTAGCGGGGGCCTACGAGCAGTACTTC	CASSQERLAGAYEQYF
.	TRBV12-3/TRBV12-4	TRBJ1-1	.	TGTGCCAGCAGTGCGGCGGGGGGTACTGAAGCTTTCTTT	CASSAAGGTEAFF
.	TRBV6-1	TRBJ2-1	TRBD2	TGTGCCAGCAGTGAAAGCGGGAGATCGAATGAGCAGTTCTTC	CASSESGRSNEQFF
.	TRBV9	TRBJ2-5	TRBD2	TGTGCCAGCAGCGTGAGCGGGGGGGCCAAAGAGACCCAGTACTTC	CASSVSGGAKETQYF